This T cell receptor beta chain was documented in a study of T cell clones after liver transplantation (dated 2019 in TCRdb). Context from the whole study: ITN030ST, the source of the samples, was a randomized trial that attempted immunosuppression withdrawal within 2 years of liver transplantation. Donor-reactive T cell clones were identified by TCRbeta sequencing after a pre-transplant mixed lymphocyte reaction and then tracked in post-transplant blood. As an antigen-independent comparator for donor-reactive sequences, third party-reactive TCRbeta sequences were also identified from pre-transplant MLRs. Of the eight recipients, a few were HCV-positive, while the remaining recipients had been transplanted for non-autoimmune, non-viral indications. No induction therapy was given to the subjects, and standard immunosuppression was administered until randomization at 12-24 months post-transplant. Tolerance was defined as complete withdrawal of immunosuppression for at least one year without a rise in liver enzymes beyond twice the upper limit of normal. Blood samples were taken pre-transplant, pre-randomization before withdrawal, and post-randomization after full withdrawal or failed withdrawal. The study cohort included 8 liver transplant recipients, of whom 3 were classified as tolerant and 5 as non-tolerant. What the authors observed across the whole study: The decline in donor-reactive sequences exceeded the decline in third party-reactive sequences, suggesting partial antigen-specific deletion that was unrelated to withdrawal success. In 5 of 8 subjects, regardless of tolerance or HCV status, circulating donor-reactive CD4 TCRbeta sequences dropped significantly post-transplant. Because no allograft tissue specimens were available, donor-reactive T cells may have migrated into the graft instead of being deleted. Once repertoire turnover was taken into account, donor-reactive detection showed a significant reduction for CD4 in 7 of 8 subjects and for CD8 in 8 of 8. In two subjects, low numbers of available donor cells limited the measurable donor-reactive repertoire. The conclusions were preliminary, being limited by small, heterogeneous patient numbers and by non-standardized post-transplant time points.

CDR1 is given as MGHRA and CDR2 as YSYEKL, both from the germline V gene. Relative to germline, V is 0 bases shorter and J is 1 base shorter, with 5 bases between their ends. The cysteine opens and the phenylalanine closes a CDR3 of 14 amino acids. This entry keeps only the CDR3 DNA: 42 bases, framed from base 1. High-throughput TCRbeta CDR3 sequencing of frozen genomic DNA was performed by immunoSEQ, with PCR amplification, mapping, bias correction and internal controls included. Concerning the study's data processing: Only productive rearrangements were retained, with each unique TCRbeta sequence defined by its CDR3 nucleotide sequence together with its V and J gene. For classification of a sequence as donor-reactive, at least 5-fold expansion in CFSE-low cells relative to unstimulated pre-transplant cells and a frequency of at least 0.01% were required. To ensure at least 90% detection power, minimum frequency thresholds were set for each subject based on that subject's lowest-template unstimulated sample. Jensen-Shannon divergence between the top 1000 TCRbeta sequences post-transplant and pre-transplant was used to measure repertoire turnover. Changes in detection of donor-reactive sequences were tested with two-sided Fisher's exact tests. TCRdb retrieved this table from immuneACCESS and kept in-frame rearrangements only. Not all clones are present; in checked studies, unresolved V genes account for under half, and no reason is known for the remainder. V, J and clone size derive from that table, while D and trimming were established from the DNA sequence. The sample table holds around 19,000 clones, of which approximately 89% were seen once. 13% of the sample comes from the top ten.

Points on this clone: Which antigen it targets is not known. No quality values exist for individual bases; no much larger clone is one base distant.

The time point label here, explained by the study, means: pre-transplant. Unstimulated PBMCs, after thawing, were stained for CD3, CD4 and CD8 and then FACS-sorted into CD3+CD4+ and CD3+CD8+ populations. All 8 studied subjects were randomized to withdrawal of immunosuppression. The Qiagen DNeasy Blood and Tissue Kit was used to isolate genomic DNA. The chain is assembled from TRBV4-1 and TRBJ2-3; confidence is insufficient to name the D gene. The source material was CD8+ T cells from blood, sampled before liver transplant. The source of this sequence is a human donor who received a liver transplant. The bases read TGCGCCAGCAGCCAAGATTGGGGCACAGATACGCAGTATTTT. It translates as CASSQDWGTDTQYF.